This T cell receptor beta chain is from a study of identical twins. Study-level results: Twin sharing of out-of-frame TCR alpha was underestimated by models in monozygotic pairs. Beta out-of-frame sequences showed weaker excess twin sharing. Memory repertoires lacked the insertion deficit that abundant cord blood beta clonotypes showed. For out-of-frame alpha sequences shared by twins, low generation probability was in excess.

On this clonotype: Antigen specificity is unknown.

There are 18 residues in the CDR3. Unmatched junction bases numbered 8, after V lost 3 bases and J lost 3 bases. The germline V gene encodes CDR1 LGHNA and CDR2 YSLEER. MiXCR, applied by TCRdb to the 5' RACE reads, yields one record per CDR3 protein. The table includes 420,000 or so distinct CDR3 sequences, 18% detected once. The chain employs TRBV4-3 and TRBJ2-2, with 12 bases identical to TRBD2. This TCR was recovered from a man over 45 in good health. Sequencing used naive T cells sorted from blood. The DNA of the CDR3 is TGCGCCAGCAGCCACAGTACTAGCGGGAGGCCCGACACCGGGGAGCTGTTTTTT. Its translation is CASSHSTSGRPDTGELFF.